Below, 32 T cell receptor beta chains from the same sample are listed, as sequenced in a study of blood T cell repertoires in COVID-19. Here immunoSEQ multiplex PCR was the method, and the copy in TCRdb shows in-frame clones only, minus some. The table records approximately 330,000 clones, roughly nine tenths of them present only once. Sequencing used PBMCs or T cells enriched from blood (not recorded which). The receptors shown here come from a woman in her 30s who had recovered from COVID-19.

This chain joins TRBV3-1 (or the pseudogene TRBV3-2) and TRBJ2-1; D is undetermined. Trimming took off 0 bases at V and 6 bases at J, with 12 bases between the two ends. CDR3 length equals 15 residues. Germline V gives CDR1 LGHDT, CDR2 YNNKEL (reference sequence). The CDR3: CASSQDTVTTNEQFF. The CDR3, as DNA: TGTGCCAGCAGCCAAGACACCGTTACTACCAATGAGCAGTTCTTC.

The genes are TRBV12-5 and TRBJ1-5; D not certain. V lost 4 bases to trimming and J lost 1 base, with 11 bases between them. Germline V gives CDR1 LGHNT, CDR2 FRNRAP. The CDR3 consists of 15 residues. Written as DNA, the CDR3 is TGTGCTAGTGGTTCCGCTCGGGAGAGCAATCAGCCCCAGCATTTT. It yields the protein CASGSARESNQPQHF.

V gene TRBV18 combines with J gene TRBJ2-6; 7 nucleotides agree with TRBD1. From germline, CDR1 is KGHSH and CDR2 LQKENI. With 2 bases clipped from V and 11 bases from J, the junction kept 6 bases outside the gene matches. CDR3 length: 14 residues. CDR3 sequence: CASSPSGTADVLTF. As DNA, the CDR3 is TGTGCCAGCTCACCATCTGGGACAGCCGACGTCCTGACTTTC.

This clone appeared once. The genes are TRBV6-2 or TRBV6-3 and TRBJ2-7, with D tentatively TRBD2 (6 bases). CDR1 MNHEY and CDR2 SVGEGT come from the germline V gene. This CDR3 spans 15 amino acids. V lost 4 bases and J lost 2, with 15 bases in between. The CDR3 protein is CASSSTRSTAYEQYF. CDR3 nucleotide sequence: TGTGCCAGCAGTTCGACTAGGTCGACCGCCTACGAGCAGTACTTC.

The V call is TRBV19, the J call TRBJ2-1, with TRBD2 matching over 9 bases. Per the germline V gene, CDR1 is LNHDA and CDR2 is SQIVND (reference sequence). V was pared by 5 bases and J by 5 bases, with 4 bases of the junction left unmatched. CDR3 length equals 14 residues. Here the CDR3 reads CASSSLAGNNEQFF. DNA for the CDR3: TGTGCCAGTAGTTCCCTAGCGGGGAACAATGAGCAGTTCTTC.

This chain links TRBV5-1 with TRBJ1-6; maybe TRBD1 (6 bases). CDR1 and CDR2 (germline): SGHRS, YFSETQ. Trimming left V 4 bases short and J 5 bases short, with 13 bases between. The CDR3 is 15 amino acids. Here the CDR3 reads CASSPGRGDNSPLHF. For the CDR3, the DNA is TGCGCCAGCAGCCCGGGCAGGGGTGATAATTCACCCCTCCACTTT.

This chain connects TRBV9 to TRBJ2-7; TRBD1 matches at 7 bases. Germline CDR1 reads SGDLS; CDR2 reads YYNGEE. V gave up 5 bases and J gave up 4 bases; unmatched junction bases: 9. CDR3 length: 14 residues. CDR3 DNA: TGTGCCAGCAGTAGTACGACAGGGCCATACGAGCAGTACTTC. Protein product: CASSSTTGPYEQYF. The whole variable domain, remainder taken from reference TRBV9 and TRBJ2-7, is DSGVTQTPKHLITATGQRVTLRCSPRSGDLSVYWYQQSLDQGLQFLIQYYNGEERAKGNILERFSAQQFPDLHSELNLSSLELGDSALYFCASSSTTGPYEQYFGPGTRLTVT.

The V and J genes are TRBV6-5 and TRBJ2-7; tentatively, D is TRBD2 (5 bases). This CDR3 is built from 16 residues. The ends were cut back, 3 bases at V and 0 bases at J, with 15 bases in the middle. Germline-derived CDR1 and CDR2 are MNHEY and SVGAGI. In DNA form, the CDR3 reads TGTGCCAGCAGTTATTCCCGGACTGGAAGCTCCTACGAGCAGTACTTC. Its translation: CASSYSRTGSSYEQYF.

This clone has only one observation. The rearrangement uses TRBV7-2 and TRBJ2-7, with 7 bases aligning to TRBD2. Germline V gene data show CDR1 as SGHTA and CDR2 as FQGNSA. The CDR3 length is 15 residues. With V trimmed by 1 base and J by 4 bases, 7 bases remained unmatched. The CDR3 reads CASSLGGGSGYEQYF. The CDR3 DNA is TGTGCCAGCAGCTTAGGAGGCGGGAGTGGGTACGAGCAGTACTTC. Supplemented by reference TRBV7-2 and TRBJ2-7, the full variable domain reads GAGVSQSPSNKVTEKGKDVELRCDPISGHTALYWYRQSLGQGLEFLIYFQGNSAPDKSGLPSDRFSAERTGGSVSTLTIQRTQQEDSAVYLCASSLGGGSGYEQYFGPGTRLTVT.

The chain combines TRBV19 with TRBJ1-3, with 9 nucleotides matching TRBD1. The CDR3 is 16 amino acids. From germline, CDR1 is LNHDA and CDR2 SQIVND (reference sequence). V dropped 2 bases and J dropped 4; count of bases not matched to a gene: 6. CDR3 sequence reads: CASSIRGQGTGNTIYF. The CDR3 coding sequence is TGTGCCAGTAGTATAAGGGGACAGGGAACCGGAAACACCATATATTTT.

The V call is TRBV7-2, the J call TRBJ2-7; tentatively, D is TRBD2 (5 bases). Germline values: CDR1 SGHTA, CDR2 FQGNSA. The CDR3 runs 16 residues. Trimming took 1 base from V and 1 from J, leaving 14 bases between them. DNA of the CDR3: TGTGCCAGCAGCTTAGGACGCGGGTATGAGTCCTACGAGCAGTACTTC. Translated, it gives CASSLGRGYESYEQYF. Supplemented by reference TRBV7-2 and TRBJ2-7, the full variable domain reads GAGVSQSPSNKVTEKGKDVELRCDPISGHTALYWYRQSLGQGLEFLIYFQGNSAPDKSGLPSDRFSAERTGGSVSTLTIQRTQQEDSAVYLCASSLGRGYESYEQYFGPGTRLTVT.

This clone was seen many times. The gene calls are TRBV7-9 and TRBJ2-3, with 7 bases matching TRBD2. The germline V gene encodes CDR1 SEHNR and CDR2 FQNEAQ (reference sequence). J lost 2 bases, V lost 2 bases, and 4 bases had no gene match. The CDR3 contains 15 residues. CDR3 sequence reads: CASSLRAGNTDTQYF. The CDR3 nucleotides read TGTGCCAGCAGCTTAAGAGCGGGAAACACAGATACGCAGTATTTT.

The rearrangement uses TRBV3-1 (or the pseudogene TRBV3-2) and TRBJ2-1; 9 bases agree with TRBD1. In germline, CDR1 is LGHDT, CDR2 YNNKEL (reference sequence). With V trimmed by 6 bases and J by 8 bases, 11 bases remained unmatched. The CDR3 has 15 amino acids. The CDR3 DNA sequence: TGTGCCAGCAGAGCGCGGGACAGGGATTTCGATGAGCAGTTCTTC. This encodes CASRARDRDFDEQFF.

CDR3 loop: CAISPDMNQPQHF. CDR3 DNA sequence: TGTGCCATCAGTCCCGACATGAATCAGCCCCAGCATTTT. The V gene is TRBV10-3, the J gene TRBJ1-5; D unclear. This CDR3 has 13 amino acids. Germline V gene lookup returns CDR1 ENHRY and CDR2 SYGVKD. V dropped 5 bases and J dropped 4 bases, with 9 bases sitting between them.

The rearrangement links TRBV19 to TRBJ1-5, with D unresolved. The V end lost 1 base, the J end lost 2 bases, and 9 bases lay between the germline ends. The CDR3 runs 15 residues. CDR1 is LNHDA, CDR2 SQIVND, per germline (reference sequence). DNA of the CDR3: TGTGCCAGTAGTATAGGCGGGAAGGGCAATCAGCCCCAGCATTTT. It specifies CASSIGGKGNQPQHF.

The genes are TRBV5-1 and TRBJ1-2; 8 positions match TRBD1. V lost 4 bases, J lost 8 bases, and 10 bases stayed unmatched. CDR1 and CDR2 from the germline V gene are SGHRS and YFSETQ. This CDR3 has 14 amino acids. The CDR3 loop reads CASSLGTGLLGYTF. The CDR3 nucleotides read TGCGCCAGCAGCCTGGGGACAGGCCTCTTAGGCTACACCTTC.

This chain's CDR3 is CASSPEGGANTEAFF. The CDR3 DNA is TGCGCCAGCAGCCCCGAGGGGGGGGCCAACACTGAAGCTTTCTTT. J is TRBJ1-1 and V is TRBV5-1; D might be TRBD1 (6 bases). CDR3 length equals 15 residues. Germline V gene lookup returns CDR1 SGHRS and CDR2 YFSETQ. V lost 4 bases and J lost 2, with 15 bases in between.

The chain has TRBV7-2 and TRBJ1-4; 7 nucleotides match TRBD1. The CDR3 covers 15 residues. Trimming cost V 1 base and J 7 bases; bases outside gene matches: 6. Germline V gives CDR1 SGHTA, CDR2 FQGNSA. CDR3 sequence (DNA): TGTGCCAGCAGCTTAGTAGGACAGGACAGTGAAAAACTGTTTTTT. It yields the protein CASSLVGQDSEKLFF.

The J gene is TRBJ1-2, the V gene TRBV3-1 (or the pseudogene TRBV3-2); a possible D gene is TRBD1 (5 bases). The CDR3 covers 14 residues. Germline loops: CDR1 LGHDT, CDR2 YNNKEL (reference sequence). V was cut by 6 bases and J by 0 bases, with 11 bases left in between. The CDR3 bases are TGTGCCAGCAGGGTCGGGGGGGCTAACTATGGCTACACCTTC. This sequence encodes CASRVGGANYGYTF.

The chain links TRBV2 to TRBJ2-7; tentatively, D is TRBD2 (7 bases). The V gene lost 3 bases and the J gene lost 7 bases, with 16 bases spanning the gap. The V gene's germline CDR1 is SNHLY and CDR2 FYNNEI. This CDR3 comprises 14 residues. The CDR3: CASSEVGGPGEQYF. The CDR3 DNA is TGTGCCAGCAGTGAGGTCGGGGGGCCGGGGGAGCAGTACTTC.

V usage is TRBV27 and J usage is TRBJ1-2, with 9 positions matching TRBD1. CDR3 length: 16 amino acids. CDR1 is MNHEY and CDR2 is SMNVEV in the germline V gene (reference sequence). V trimming: 3 bases; J trimming: 4 bases; junction bases outside the gene matches: 9. CDR3 protein: CASSLLWTGAVYGYTF. The CDR3 DNA reads as TGTGCCAGCAGTTTGCTCTGGACAGGGGCCGTCTATGGCTACACCTTC.

The chain couples TRBV6-1 to TRBJ2-1, with 10 bases that match TRBD1. The CDR3 is made up of 18 amino acids. The V gene end was trimmed by 2 bases and the J gene end by 8 bases; junction bases not matched to a gene: 15. CDR1 is MNHNS, CDR2 SASEGT, per germline. The CDR3 DNA is TGTGCCAGCAGTGAACACCTCGGGACAGGGGTCCAATGGGATGAGCAGTTCTTC. Its protein is CASSEHLGTGVQWDEQFF.

The chain is built from TRBV27 and TRBJ1-2, with 8 bases identical to TRBD1. The J segment lost 4 bases and the V segment lost 5 bases, leaving 15 bases of the junction unmatched. The CDR3 runs 17 residues. Germline values: CDR1 MNHEY, CDR2 SMNVEV (reference sequence). CDR3 in amino acids: CASSLSPGQGRAYGYTF. The CDR3 DNA reads as TGTGCCAGCAGTCTAAGTCCTGGACAGGGCCGGGCCTATGGCTACACCTTC.

This sequence joins TRBV19 and TRBJ1-2; a weak D match, TRBD1 (6 bases). There are 13 residues in the CDR3. V lost 7 bases to trimming and J lost 7 bases, with 16 bases between them. The germline V gene encodes CDR1 LNHDA and CDR2 SQIVND (reference sequence). The CDR3 loop reads CASNMGGRLGYTF. The DNA for the CDR3 is TGTGCCAGTAACATGGGGGGGCGCCTTGGCTACACCTTC.

For the CDR3, the DNA is TGTGCCAGCAGCTTTGGAGGGTCCGGAAACACCATATATTTT. It encodes CASSFGGSGNTIYF. The chain has TRBV11-2 and TRBJ1-3; D gene uncertain. This CDR3 contains 14 residues. V was trimmed by 3 bases and J by 4 bases, leaving 10 bases between them. Looked up from germline, CDR1 is SGHAT and CDR2 is FQNNGV.

V is TRBV24-1 and J is TRBJ1-5; no reliable D call. Germline V gene lookup returns CDR1 KGHDR and CDR2 SFDVKD. Trimming removed 3 bases from V and 6 bases from J, with 8 bases in between. The length of the CDR3 is 13 residues. CDR3 residues: CATSDRSFQPQHF. The CDR3 nucleotides read TGTGCCACCAGTGATCGGTCGTTTCAGCCCCAGCATTTT.

The chain uses TRBV10-3 and TRBJ2-7; D may be TRBD2 (5 bases). CDR3 length: 14 residues. Germline CDR1 reads ENHRY; CDR2 reads SYGVKD. V dropped 7 bases and J dropped 2 bases, with 15 bases sitting between them. The CDR3 loop is CAIKSRGETYEQYF. CDR3 DNA: TGTGCCATCAAATCCCGGGGAGAAACCTACGAGCAGTACTTC.

The chain's CDR3 is CASSDLAGLYNEQFF. The CDR3 DNA sequence: TGTGCCAGCTCCGACCTAGCGGGCCTTTACAATGAGCAGTTCTTC. J is TRBJ2-1 and V is TRBV28, with 8 bases lining up with TRBD2. The germline gives CDR1 MDHEN, CDR2 SYDVKM. This CDR3 region has 15 residues. V trimming: 8 bases; J trimming: 4 bases; junction bases outside the gene matches: 10.

The rearrangement uses TRBV11-2 and TRBJ2-1; tentative D call: TRBD1 (5 bases). Germline V gene lookup returns CDR1 SGHAT and CDR2 FQNNGV. V shed 1 base and J shed 2 bases, with 9 bases lying between them. The CDR3 has 15 amino acids. CDR3 nucleotide sequence: TGTGCCAGCAGCTTAGGGCCAGGGCCCTACAATGAGCAGTTCTTC. Translated, it gives CASSLGPGPYNEQFF.

The chain is built from TRBV28 and TRBJ2-1; D is possibly TRBD2 (6 bases). The CDR3 extends over 14 amino acids. The ends were cut back, 5 bases at V and 6 bases at J, with 14 bases in the middle. Germline assignment: CDR1 MDHEN and CDR2 SYDVKM. CDR3 coding DNA: TGTGCCAGCAGTGGAGGGCCCTTCCTCAATGAGCAGTTCTTC. Amino acids: CASSGGPFLNEQFF.

This clone was seen once. The chain employs TRBV6-5 and TRBJ2-5, with D perhaps matching TRBD1 (5 bases). V was clipped by 6 bases and J by 5 bases, with 19 bases between them. Germline V gives CDR1 MNHEY, CDR2 SVGAGI. The CDR3 loop spans 15 amino acids. The CDR3 reads CASSPGPRVGETQYF. The CDR3 nucleotides are TGTGCCAGCAGCCCCGGCCCCAGGGTTGGCGAGACCCAGTACTTC.

This rearrangement joins TRBV5-1 to TRBJ2-1; 9 nucleotides agree with TRBD1. V shed 1 base and J 6 bases; nucleotides not matched to a gene: 14. This CDR3 region has 18 residues. Germline CDR1 SGHRS, CDR2 YFSETQ. The CDR3 DNA follows: TGCGCCAGCAGCTTGTTGATGCCGGGGACAGGGACCCCCAATGAGCAGTTCTTC. This gives the protein CASSLLMPGTGTPNEQFF.